The 10 T cell receptor beta chains below were found in one sample sequenced in a study of OX40 agonist ivuxolimab in advanced cancers. TCRdb keeps only in-frame clones here, not all; method: immunoSEQ multiplex PCR. The top ten hold about an eighth of the sample, which has some 46,000 clones, around 92% seen once. Sequencing used CD4+ or CD8+ T cells sorted from blood, obtained in a trial of the OX40 agonist ivuxolimab. These receptors all come from an adult with an advanced solid tumor such as melanoma, head and neck, liver or kidney cancer.

The rearrangement uses TRBV7-9 and TRBJ2-5; D might be TRBD2 (5 bases). CDR3 length: 15 amino acids. V dropped 4 bases and J dropped 2 bases, with 14 bases sitting between them. The germline CDR1 and CDR2 sequences are SEHNR and FQNEAQ (reference sequence). The DNA for the CDR3 is TGTGCCAGCAGCTCCGGCGGGTCGTTACAAGAGACCCAGTACTTC. Protein: CASSSGGSLQETQYF. Combining the CDR3 with reference TRBV7-9 and TRBJ2-5 gives the whole variable domain DTGVSQNPRHKITKRGQNVTFRCDPISEHNRLYWYRQTLGQGPEFLTYFQNEAQLEKSRLLSDRFSAERPKGSFSTLEIQRTEQGDSAMYLCASSSGGSLQETQYFGPGTRLLVL.

The chain is built from TRBV11-3 and TRBJ1-4; no reliable D call. The CDR3 has 14 residues. Germline V CDR1 and CDR2: SGHNT, YENEEA. Trimming left V 2 bases short and J 5 bases short, with 9 bases between. CDR3 region: CASSLWSSNEKLFF. In nucleotides, the CDR3 is TGTGCCAGCAGCTTATGGTCTTCCAATGAAAAACTGTTTTTT.

The V gene is TRBV7-3, the J gene TRBJ2-3; TRBD2 matches at 7 bases. The CDR3 extends over 15 amino acids. Losses at the gene ends were 1 base for V and 4 bases for J; bases not matched to a gene: 5. Per the germline V gene, CDR1 is SGHTA and CDR2 is FQGTGA. The DNA of the CDR3 is TGTGCCAGCAGCTTAATTGCGGGGGAGTCAGATACGCAGTATTTT. Its translation is CASSLIAGESDTQYF.

The chain joins TRBV7-2 to TRBJ1-1, with D possibly being TRBD1 (6 bases). The V end lost 1 base, the J end lost 4 bases, and 16 bases lay between the germline ends. CDR1 is SGHTA, CDR2 FQGNSA, per germline. This CDR3 region has 16 residues. This chain's CDR3 is CASSLEYRARGTEAFF. DNA of the CDR3: TGTGCCAGCAGCTTAGAATACAGGGCAAGGGGCACTGAAGCTTTCTTT.

This chain connects TRBV5-4 to TRBJ2-2; possible D gene TRBD2, 6 bases. Trimming pared 4 bases from V and 6 bases from J, leaving 13 bases between. Germline lookup yields CDR1 SGHNT and CDR2 YYREEE (reference sequence). The CDR3 loop spans 14 amino acids. The CDR3 protein is CASSPGVSAGELFF. In DNA, the CDR3 is TGTGCCAGCAGCCCGGGAGTTTCGGCCGGGGAGCTGTTTTTT.

This sequence joins TRBV12-5 and TRBJ2-1, with unresolved D. The CDR3 extends over 15 amino acids. The germline CDR1 and CDR2 sequences are LGHNT and FRNRAP. The ends were cut back, 7 bases at V and 7 bases at J, with 20 bases in the middle. Here the CDR3 DNA reads TGTGCTAGTGTCTTCGGGCCACCGCTAAAAAATGAGCAGTTCTTC. Translated: CASVFGPPLKNEQFF. The full variable domain, completed using reference TRBV12-5 and TRBJ2-1, is DARVTQTPRHKVTEMGQEVTMRCQPILGHNTVFWYRQTMMQGLELLAYFRNRAPLDDSGMPKDRFSAEMPDATLATLKIQPSEPRDSAVYFCASVFGPPLKNEQFFGPGTRLTVL.

The chain carries TRBV2 and TRBJ1-3; 7 bases line up with TRBD1. The CDR3 length is 15 residues. Germline loops: CDR1 SNHLY, CDR2 FYNNEI. The ends lost 3 bases at V and 0 bases at J; junction bases unmatched: 2. Here the CDR3 DNA reads TGTGCCAGCAGTGAGTGGGACAGCTCTGGAAACACCATATATTTT. This encodes CASSEWDSSGNTIYF.

This chain connects TRBV29-1 to TRBJ1-1; D call uncertain. CDR1 is SQVTM, CDR2 ANQGSEA, per germline. V was shortened by 6 bases and J by 10 bases, with 12 bases between the two germline ends. This CDR3 is built from 10 residues. The CDR3 sequence is CSVQDGGAFF. In nucleotides, the CDR3 is TGCAGCGTCCAGGACGGCGGAGCTTTCTTT.

This chain joins TRBV4-2 and TRBJ2-7; TRBD2 aligns across 11 bases. The CDR3 consists of 16 residues. Germline loops: CDR1 LGHNA, CDR2 YNFKEQ. J gave up 6 bases and V 0 bases, and 7 bases lay outside the gene matches. The CDR3 region is CASSQDGGLAVLEQYF. In DNA form, the CDR3 reads TGTGCCAGCAGCCAAGATGGGGGACTAGCGGTCCTCGAGCAGTACTTC.

V usage is TRBV9 and J usage is TRBJ2-3; no definite D call. Trimming removed 0 bases at V and 1 base at J, with 3 bases between. Germline V gene sequence: CDR1 SGDLS, CDR2 YYNGEE. The CDR3 runs 13 residues. The CDR3 loop is CASSVGGTDTQYF. The CDR3 DNA reads as TGTGCCAGCAGCGTAGGAGGCACAGATACGCAGTATTTT.